The sequence of this T cell receptor beta chain was determined in a study of blood T cell repertoires in COVID-19. This CDR3 is 14 amino acids long. The germline CDR1 and CDR2 sequences are LNHNV and YYDKDF (reference sequence). Trimming took 4 bases from V and 9 from J, leaving 15 bases between them. The Seattle site enrolled patients during active infection and followed them longitudinally. How the authors handled the data: By means of reference gene primer amplification, nucleated cell counts were estimated. The method was immunoSEQ multiplex PCR; TCRdb's version includes in-frame clones alone and lacks a portion of them. V and J calls and clone size come straight from that table; D and trimming were deduced from the DNA. The data contain a few hundred thousand clones, 86% of them singletons.

The specimen sequenced was peripheral blood. This receptor was obtained from a woman aged 50 to 60 with COVID-19, enrolled during active disease. The rearrangement links TRBV15 to TRBJ2-2; the D gene is possibly TRBD1 (5 bases). CDR3 sequence: CATSTRQTHRELFF. The CDR3 region has the DNA TGTGCCACCAGCACCCGACAGACTCACCGGGAGCTGTTTTTT.